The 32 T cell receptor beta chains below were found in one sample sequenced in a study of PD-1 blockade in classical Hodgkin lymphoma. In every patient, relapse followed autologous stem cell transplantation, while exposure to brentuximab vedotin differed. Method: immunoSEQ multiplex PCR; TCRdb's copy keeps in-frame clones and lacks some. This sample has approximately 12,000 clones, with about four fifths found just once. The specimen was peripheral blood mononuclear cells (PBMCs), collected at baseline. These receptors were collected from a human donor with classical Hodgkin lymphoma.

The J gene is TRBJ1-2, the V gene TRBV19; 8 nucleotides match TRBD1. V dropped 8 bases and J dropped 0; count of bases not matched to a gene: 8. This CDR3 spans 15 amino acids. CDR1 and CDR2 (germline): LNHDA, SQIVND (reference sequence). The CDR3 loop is CASCPGTGSNYGYTF. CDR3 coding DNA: TGTGCCAGTTGCCCCGGGACAGGTTCTAACTATGGCTACACCTTC.

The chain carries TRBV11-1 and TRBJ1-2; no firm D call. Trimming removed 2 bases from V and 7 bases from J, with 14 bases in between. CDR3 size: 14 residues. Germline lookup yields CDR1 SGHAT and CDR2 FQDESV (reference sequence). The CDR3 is CASSLMETAGGYTF. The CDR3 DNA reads TGTGCCAGCAGCTTAATGGAGACCGCGGGTGGCTACACCTTC. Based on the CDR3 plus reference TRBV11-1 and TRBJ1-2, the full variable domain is EAEVAQSPRYKITEKSQAVAFWCDPISGHATLYWYRQILGQGPELLVQFQDESVVDDSQLPKDRFSAERLKGVDSTLKIQPAELGDSAMYLCASSLMETAGGYTFGSGTRLTVV.

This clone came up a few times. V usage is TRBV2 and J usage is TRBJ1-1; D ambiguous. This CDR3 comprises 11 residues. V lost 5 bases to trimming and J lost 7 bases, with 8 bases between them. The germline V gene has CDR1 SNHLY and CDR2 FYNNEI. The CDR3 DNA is TGTGCCAGCAGTCCGACATTTGAAGCTTTCTTT. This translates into CASSPTFEAFF.

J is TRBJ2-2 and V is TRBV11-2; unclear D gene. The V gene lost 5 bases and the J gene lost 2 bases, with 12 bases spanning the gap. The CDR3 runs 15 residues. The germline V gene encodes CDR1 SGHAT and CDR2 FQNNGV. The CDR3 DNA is TGTGCCAGCAGCCGCGGAGACAAAAACACCGGGGAGCTGTTTTTT. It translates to CASSRGDKNTGELFF.

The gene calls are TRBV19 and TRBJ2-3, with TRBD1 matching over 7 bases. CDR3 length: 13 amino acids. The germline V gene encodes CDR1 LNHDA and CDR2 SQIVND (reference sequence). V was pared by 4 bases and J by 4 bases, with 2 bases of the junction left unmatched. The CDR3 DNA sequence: TGTGCCAGTAGTAAAACAGGGGCAGATACGCAGTATTTT. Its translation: CASSKTGADTQYF. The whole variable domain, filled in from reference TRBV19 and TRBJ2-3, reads DGGITQSPKYLFRKEGQNVTLSCEQNLNHDAMYWYRQDPGQGLRLIYYSQIVNDFQKGDIAEGYSVSREKKESFPLTVTSAQKNPTAFYLCASSKTGADTQYFGPGTRLTVL.

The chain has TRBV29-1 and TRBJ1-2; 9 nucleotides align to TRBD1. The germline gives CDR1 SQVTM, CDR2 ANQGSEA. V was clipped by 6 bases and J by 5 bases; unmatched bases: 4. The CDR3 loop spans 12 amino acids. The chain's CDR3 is CSVAGTGYGYTF. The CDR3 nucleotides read TGCAGCGTCGCCGGGACAGGGTATGGCTACACCTTC. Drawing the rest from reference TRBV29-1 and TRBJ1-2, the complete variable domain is SAVISQKPSRDICQRGTSLTIQCQVDSQVTMMFWYRQQPGQSLTLIATANQGSEATYESGFVIDKFPISRPNLTFSTLTVSNMSPEDSSIYLCSVAGTGYGYTFGSGTRLTVV.

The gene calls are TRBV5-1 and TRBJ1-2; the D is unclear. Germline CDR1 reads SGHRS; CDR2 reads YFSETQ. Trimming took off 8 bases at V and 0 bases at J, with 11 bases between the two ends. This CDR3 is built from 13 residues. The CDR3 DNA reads TGCGCCAGTAGACTCTCAGCTAACTATGGCTACACCTTC. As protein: CASRLSANYGYTF.

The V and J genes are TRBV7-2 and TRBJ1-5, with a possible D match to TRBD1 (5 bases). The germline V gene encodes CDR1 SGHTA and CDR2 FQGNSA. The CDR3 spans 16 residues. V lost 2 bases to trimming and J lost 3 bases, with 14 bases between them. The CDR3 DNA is TGTGCCAGCAGCTTATATTCCGGGACGAACAATCAGCCCCAGCATTTT. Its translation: CASSLYSGTNNQPQHF.

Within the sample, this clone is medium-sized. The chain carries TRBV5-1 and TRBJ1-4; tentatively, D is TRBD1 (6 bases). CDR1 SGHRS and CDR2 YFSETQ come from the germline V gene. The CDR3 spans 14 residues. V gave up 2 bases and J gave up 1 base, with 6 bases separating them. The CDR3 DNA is TGCGCCAGCAGCTTAGGGGGAACTAATGAAAAACTGTTTTTT. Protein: CASSLGGTNEKLFF.

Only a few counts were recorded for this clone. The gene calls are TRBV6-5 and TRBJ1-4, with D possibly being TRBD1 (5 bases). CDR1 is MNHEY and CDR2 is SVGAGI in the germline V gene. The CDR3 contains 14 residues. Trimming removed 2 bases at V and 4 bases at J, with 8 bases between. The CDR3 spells CASSYGGSNEKLFF. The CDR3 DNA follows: TGTGCCAGCAGTTACGGGGGGAGTAATGAAAAACTGTTTTTT.

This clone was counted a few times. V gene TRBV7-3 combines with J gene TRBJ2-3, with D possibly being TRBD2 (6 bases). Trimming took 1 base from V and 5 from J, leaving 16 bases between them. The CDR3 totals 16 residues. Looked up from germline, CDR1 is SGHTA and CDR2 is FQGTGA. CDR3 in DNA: TGTGCCAGCAGCTTAAGTTGGCCGGAGGGGCGAGATACGCAGTATTTT. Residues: CASSLSWPEGRDTQYF.

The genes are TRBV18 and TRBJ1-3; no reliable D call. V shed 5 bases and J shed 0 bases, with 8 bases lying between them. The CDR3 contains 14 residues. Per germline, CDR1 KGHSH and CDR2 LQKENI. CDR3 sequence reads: CASSGYPSGNTIYF. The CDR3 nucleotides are TGTGCCAGCTCAGGATACCCCTCTGGAAACACCATATATTTT.

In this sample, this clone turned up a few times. The CDR3 spells CASKGLLSLDEQYF. As DNA, the CDR3 is TGTGCCAGCAAGGGGCTCCTAAGCTTGGACGAGCAGTACTTC. The rearrangement joins TRBV2 to TRBJ2-7; maybe TRBD1 (5 bases). This CDR3 contains 14 residues. From germline, CDR1 is SNHLY and CDR2 FYNNEI. Trimming removed 7 bases at V and 5 bases at J, with 18 bases between.

The CDR3 DNA reads TGTGCCAGCTCCCTCAATGACGGACAGGGTGGCCCCGAAGCTTTCTTT. Translation gives CASSLNDGQGGPEAFF. The gene calls are TRBV18 and TRBJ1-1, with 8 bases lining up with TRBD1. Germline lookup yields CDR1 KGHSH and CDR2 LQKENI. The V gene end was trimmed by 6 bases and the J gene end by 8 bases; junction bases not matched to a gene: 17. CDR3 length: 16 residues.

The CDR3 DNA reads as TGTGCCAGCAGTTTACAGGGGGCTAGTACTGAAGCTTTCTTT. Its translation: CASSLQGASTEAFF. This rearrangement joins TRBV7-2 to TRBJ1-1, with 9 bases identical to TRBD1. V lost 6 bases to trimming and J lost 5 bases; unmatched junction nucleotides: 7. The CDR3 spans 14 residues. The germline V gene has CDR1 SGHTA and CDR2 FQGNSA.

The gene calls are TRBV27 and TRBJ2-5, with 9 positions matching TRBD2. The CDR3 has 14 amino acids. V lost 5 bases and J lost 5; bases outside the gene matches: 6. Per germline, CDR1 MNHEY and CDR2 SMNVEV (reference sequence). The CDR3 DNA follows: TGTGCCAGCAGTCCCAGCCTAGCGGGGGAGACCCAGTACTTC. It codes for CASSPSLAGETQYF.

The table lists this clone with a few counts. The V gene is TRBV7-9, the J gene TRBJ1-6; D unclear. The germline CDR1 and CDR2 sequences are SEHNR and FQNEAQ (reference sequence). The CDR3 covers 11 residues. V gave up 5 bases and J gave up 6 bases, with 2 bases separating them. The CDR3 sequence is CASSRNSPLHF. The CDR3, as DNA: TGTGCCAGCAGCCGTAATTCACCCCTCCACTTT. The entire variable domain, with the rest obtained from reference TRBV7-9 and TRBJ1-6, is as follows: DTGVSQNPRHKITKRGQNVTFRCDPISEHNRLYWYRQTLGQGPEFLTYFQNEAQLEKSRLLSDRFSAERPKGSFSTLEIQRTEQGDSAMYLCASSRNSPLHFGNGTRLTVT.

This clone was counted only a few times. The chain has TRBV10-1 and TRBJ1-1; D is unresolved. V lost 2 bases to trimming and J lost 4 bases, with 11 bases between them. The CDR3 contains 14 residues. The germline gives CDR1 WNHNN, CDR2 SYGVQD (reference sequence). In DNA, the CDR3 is TGCGCCAGCAGTGAGGGGGTCGGCGGCACTGAAGCTTTCTTT. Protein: CASSEGVGGTEAFF.

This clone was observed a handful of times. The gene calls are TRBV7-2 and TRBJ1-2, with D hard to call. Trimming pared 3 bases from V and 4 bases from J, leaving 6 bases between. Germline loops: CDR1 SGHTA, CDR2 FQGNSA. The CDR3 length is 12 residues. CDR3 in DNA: TGTGCCAGCAGCTTTCGCGGCTATGGCTACACCTTC. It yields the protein CASSFRGYGYTF.

The DNA for the CDR3 is TGTGCCAGCAGGCCCGGGATCAACAATGAGCAGTTCTTC. Protein sequence: CASRPGINNEQFF. This rearrangement joins TRBV6-5 to TRBJ2-1; D might be TRBD2 (5 bases). V lost 6 bases to trimming and J lost 5 bases, with 11 bases between them. Germline CDR1 and CDR2: MNHEY and SVGAGI. This CDR3 has 13 amino acids.

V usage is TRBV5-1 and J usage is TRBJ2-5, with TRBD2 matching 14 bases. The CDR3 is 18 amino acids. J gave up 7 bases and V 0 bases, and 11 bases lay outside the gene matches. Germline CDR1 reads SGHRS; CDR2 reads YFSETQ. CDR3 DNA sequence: TGCGCCAGCAGCTTGGTGACTAGCGGGGGGGACGCCCTAGGGACCCAGTACTTC. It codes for CASSLVTSGGDALGTQYF.

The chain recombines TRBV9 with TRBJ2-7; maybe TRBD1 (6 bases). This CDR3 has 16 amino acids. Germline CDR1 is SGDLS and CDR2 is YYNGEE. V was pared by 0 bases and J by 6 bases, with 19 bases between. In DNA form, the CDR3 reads TGTGCCAGCAGCGTAGTTCCCAGGGACACTAGAGCCGAGCAGTACTTC. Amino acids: CASSVVPRDTRAEQYF.

CDR3 region: CASSLEGGSGVQPQHF. In nucleotides, the CDR3 is TGTGCCAGCAGCTTAGAAGGGGGGAGTGGGGTTCAGCCCCAGCATTTT. This sequence joins TRBV7-2 and TRBJ1-5, with D perhaps matching TRBD1 (6 bases). Germline CDR1 reads SGHTA; CDR2 reads FQGNSA. This CDR3 spans 16 amino acids. V dropped 1 base and J dropped 6 bases, with 16 bases sitting between them.

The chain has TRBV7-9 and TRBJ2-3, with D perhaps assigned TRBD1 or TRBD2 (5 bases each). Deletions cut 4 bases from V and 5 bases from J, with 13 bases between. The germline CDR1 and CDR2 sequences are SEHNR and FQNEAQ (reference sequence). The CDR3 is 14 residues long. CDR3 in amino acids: CASSYGTDGDTQYF. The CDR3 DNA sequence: TGTGCCAGCAGCTATGGGACCGACGGAGATACGCAGTATTTT.

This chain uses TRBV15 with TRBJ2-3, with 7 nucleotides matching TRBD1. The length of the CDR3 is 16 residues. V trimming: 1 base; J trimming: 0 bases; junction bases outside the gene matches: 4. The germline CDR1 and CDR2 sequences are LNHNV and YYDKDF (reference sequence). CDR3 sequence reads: CATSRGGTASTDTQYF. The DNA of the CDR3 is TGTGCCACCAGCAGAGGAGGGACAGCGAGCACAGATACGCAGTATTTT.

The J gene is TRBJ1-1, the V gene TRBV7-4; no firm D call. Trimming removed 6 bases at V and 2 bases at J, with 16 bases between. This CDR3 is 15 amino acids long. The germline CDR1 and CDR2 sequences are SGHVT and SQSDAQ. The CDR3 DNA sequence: TGTGCCAGCAGGAAACCGCGGGGAAGTAACACTGAAGCTTTCTTT. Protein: CASRKPRGSNTEAFF.

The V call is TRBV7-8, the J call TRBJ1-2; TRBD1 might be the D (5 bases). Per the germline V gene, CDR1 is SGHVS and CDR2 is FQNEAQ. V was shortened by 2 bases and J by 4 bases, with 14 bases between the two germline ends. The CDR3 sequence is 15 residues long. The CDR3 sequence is CASSLNGALAYGYTF. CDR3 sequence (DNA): TGTGCCAGCAGCTTAAATGGGGCCCTGGCCTATGGCTACACCTTC.

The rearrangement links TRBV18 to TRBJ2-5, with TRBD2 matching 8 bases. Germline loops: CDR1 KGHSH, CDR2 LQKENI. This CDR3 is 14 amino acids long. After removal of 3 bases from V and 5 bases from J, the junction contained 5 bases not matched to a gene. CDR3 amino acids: CASSPGLEGETQYF. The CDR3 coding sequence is TGTGCCAGCTCACCGGGACTAGAAGGCGAGACCCAGTACTTC.

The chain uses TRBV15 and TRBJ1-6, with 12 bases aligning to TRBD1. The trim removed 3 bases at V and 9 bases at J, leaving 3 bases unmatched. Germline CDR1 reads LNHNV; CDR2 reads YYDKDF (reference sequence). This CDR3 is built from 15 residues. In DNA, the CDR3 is TGTGCCACCAGCAGGGGGGACAGGGGGCTTTCACCCCTCCACTTT. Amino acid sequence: CATSRGDRGLSPLHF.

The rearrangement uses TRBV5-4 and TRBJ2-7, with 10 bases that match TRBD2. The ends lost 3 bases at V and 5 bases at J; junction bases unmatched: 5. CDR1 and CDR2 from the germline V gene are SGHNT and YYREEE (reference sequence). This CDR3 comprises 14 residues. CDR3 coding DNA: TGTGCCAGCAGCTCCCCTAGCGGGGGAAACGAGCAGTACTTC. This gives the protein CASSSPSGGNEQYF.

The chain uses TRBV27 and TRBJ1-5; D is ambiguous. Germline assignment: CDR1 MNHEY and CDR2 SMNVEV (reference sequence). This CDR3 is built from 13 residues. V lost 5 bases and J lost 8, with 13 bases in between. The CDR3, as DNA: TGTGCCAGCAGTCCCCTCCCGAAAGAGCCCCAGCATTTT. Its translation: CASSPLPKEPQHF.

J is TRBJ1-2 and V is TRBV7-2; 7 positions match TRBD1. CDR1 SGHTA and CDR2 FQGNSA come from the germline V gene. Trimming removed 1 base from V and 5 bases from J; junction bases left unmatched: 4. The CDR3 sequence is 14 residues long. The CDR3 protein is CASSLVGTEYGYTF. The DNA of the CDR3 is TGTGCCAGCAGCTTAGTGGGGACAGAGTATGGCTACACCTTC.